This T cell receptor (beta chain) was captured in a study of a mutant IDH1 vaccine in newly diagnosed glioma. Notes on this clone: Its antigen remains unidentified.

Indicated time point: week 47, end of study. What each vaccine dose contained was 300 ug of mutant IDH1 20-mer peptide, accompanied by topical imiquimod. Trimming cost V 5 bases and J 10 bases, with 24 bases left between them. This CDR3 spans 16 amino acids. Germline V gene data show CDR1 as LGHNT and CDR2 as FRNRAP. Only in-frame clones appear in the TCRdb table, and some are missing; sequencing was by immunoSEQ multiplex PCR. The sample yields approximately 50,000 clones, around 80% seen once. V gene TRBV12-5 combines with J gene TRBJ2-1; TRBD2 is a possible D gene (6 bases). This material consisted of PBMCs, taken from a glioma patient whose treatment included an IDH1 peptide vaccine. This TCR was sampled from a woman in her thirties or forties with glioma. Some clones in this sample may be carry-over from other donors' samples. The CDR3, as DNA: TGTGCTAGTGGTCCCCGGGGAGGCGGGCGAGGGAGCGAGCAGTTCTTC. This sequence encodes CASGPRGGGRGSEQFF.